The clone carrying this T cell receptor (beta chain) showed up just a few times. Its antigen is currently unknown. The sample belongs to a study of T-cell memory formation after mild COVID-19. Study-wide findings and caveats: Contracting clones from day 15 to 85 showed balanced CD4/CD8; later expanders favored CD4+.

TCRdb redid the calling of the 5' RACE reads with MiXCR, one entry per CDR3 protein. Of fewer than 600,000 distinct CDR3 sequences in the sample, about 20% were seen once. Germline V gene data show CDR1 as LGHDT and CDR2 as YNNKEL (reference sequence). The CDR3 extends over 13 amino acids. Trimming pared 5 bases from V and 5 bases from J, leaving 12 bases between. The source is an adult woman who had mild COVID-19 (a few samples of this study predate the infection). Cell type and time point are not known. The chain couples TRBV3-1 to TRBJ2-5, with D possibly being TRBD1 (8 bases). Sequenced material: PBMCs or a T cell subset sorted from them (not recorded which). The CDR3 DNA reads TGTGCCAGCAGCAACAGGGGGGGCGAGACCCAGTACTTC. Translating gives CASSNRGGETQYF.